What follows are 29 T cell receptor beta chains derived from one specimen sequenced in a study of shared clonotypes between healthy human individuals. Profiling relied on immunoSEQ multiplex PCR, and the TCRdb table lists in-frame clones only, not all of them. The sample includes about 1.1 million clones, 60% to 85% of them seen just once. Sequencing input: memory CD4+ T cells from PBMCs. Subset denoted: CD45RA-negative fraction. The receptors were gathered from a man between 18 and 29 years old in good health. Some clones in this sample may be carry-over from other donors' samples.

This clone has at least ten counts. The rearrangement joins TRBV2 to TRBJ2-1; D could derive from TRBD1 or TRBD2 (5 bases each). The CDR3 sequence is 12 residues long. In germline, CDR1 is SNHLY, CDR2 FYNNEI. The V gene lost 10 bases and the J gene lost 9 bases, with 16 bases spanning the gap. CDR3 region: CATGLGAGEQFF. The CDR3 nucleotides read TGTGCCACGGGGTTAGGGGCGGGTGAGCAGTTCTTC. Full variable domain (missing parts from reference TRBV2 and TRBJ2-1): EPEVTQTPSHQVTQMGQEVILRCVPISNHLYFYWYRQILGQKVEFLVSFYNNEISEKSEIFDDQFSVERPDGSNFTLKIRSTKLEDSAMYFCATGLGAGEQFFGPGTRLTVL.

This clone turned up a few times. Other DNA sequences within the sample encode an identical CDR3. This chain's CDR3 is CASSLSQTNTEAFF. For the CDR3, the DNA is TGTGCCAGCAGCTTATCGCAGACGAACACTGAAGCTTTCTTT. The J gene is TRBJ1-1, the V gene TRBV5-4, with no clear D. The V gene's germline CDR1 is SGHNT and CDR2 YYREEE (reference sequence). V was shortened by 2 bases and J by 1 base, with 9 bases between the two germline ends. The CDR3 has 14 residues.

J is TRBJ2-3 and V is TRBV30, with D unclear. Trimming removed 3 bases from V and 2 bases from J, with 12 bases in between. CDR3 size: 14 residues. Germline V gene lookup returns CDR1 GTSNPN and CDR2 SVGIG (reference sequence). The CDR3 bases are TGTGCCTGGAGAGGGCTAATAAACACAGATACGCAGTATTTT. It translates to CAWRGLINTDTQYF. Drawing the rest from reference TRBV30 and TRBJ2-3, the complete variable domain is SQTIHQWPATLVQPVGSPLSLECTVEGTSNPNLYWYRQAAGRGLQLLFYSVGIGQISSEVPQNLSASRPQDRQFILSSKKLLLSDSGFYLCAWRGLINTDTQYFGPGTRLTVL.

This sequence joins TRBV18 and TRBJ2-6; D not resolved. V was pared by 2 bases and J by 2 bases, with 7 bases between. CDR3 length equals 15 residues. Germline loops: CDR1 KGHSH, CDR2 LQKENI. The CDR3 bases are TGTGCCAGCTCACCAGGCCCTCCTGGGGCCAACGTCCTGACTTTC. Protein: CASSPGPPGANVLTF.

This chain joins TRBV6-1 and TRBJ2-7, with 13 positions matching TRBD2. Germline V gene lookup returns CDR1 MNHNS and CDR2 SASEGT. The CDR3 spans 15 residues. The V gene end was trimmed by 5 bases and the J gene end by 5 bases; junction bases not matched to a gene: 6. The CDR3 reads CASSQWTSGSHEQYF. The CDR3 DNA follows: TGTGCCAGCAGTCAATGGACTAGCGGGAGCCACGAGCAGTACTTC.

The genes are TRBV2 and TRBJ1-5; tentative D call: TRBD1 (6 bases). The V gene lost 6 bases and the J gene lost 2 bases, with 11 bases spanning the gap. The CDR3 spans 14 residues. The germline CDR1 and CDR2 sequences are SNHLY and FYNNEI. CDR3 in amino acids: CASRLRGGNQPQHF. The CDR3 DNA reads TGTGCCAGCAGGCTCAGGGGTGGCAATCAGCCCCAGCATTTT.

The J gene is TRBJ2-7, the V gene TRBV6-5, with unresolved D. The germline V gene encodes CDR1 MNHEY and CDR2 SVGAGI. The V end lost 6 bases, the J end lost 0 bases, and 12 bases lay between the germline ends. The length of the CDR3 is 14 residues. The CDR3 sequence is CASSPNWASYEQYF. In DNA, the CDR3 is TGTGCCAGCAGCCCTAATTGGGCCTCCTACGAGCAGTACTTC.

This sequence joins TRBV29-1 and TRBJ1-5, with a possible D match to TRBD1 (5 bases). There are 13 residues in the CDR3. V lost 7 bases, J lost 3 bases, and 13 bases lay in between. Germline CDR1 reads SQVTM; CDR2 reads ANQGSEA. The chain's CDR3 is CSAGQGDNQPQHF. CDR3 bases: TGCAGCGCTGGTCAGGGAGACAATCAGCCCCAGCATTTT. Complete variable domain (other parts from reference TRBV29-1 and TRBJ1-5): SAVISQKPSRDICQRGTSLTIQCQVDSQVTMMFWYRQQPGQSLTLIATANQGSEATYESGFVIDKFPISRPNLTFSTLTVSNMSPEDSSIYLCSAGQGDNQPQHFGDGTRLSIL.

The chain has TRBV21-1 and TRBJ2-7; the DNA was not used to check the table's D call, TRBD2. TRBV21-1 is labeled a pseudogene. The CDR3 spans 14 residues. The DNA of the CDR3 is TGTGCCAGCAGCCCCCTAATAACGGGGGACGAGCAGTACTTC. Translating it yields CASSPLITGDEQYF.

The chain employs TRBV14 and TRBJ1-4, with D possibly being TRBD1 (5 bases). The CDR3 sequence is 15 residues long. CDR1 and CDR2 (germline): SGHDN, FVKESK. Deletions cut 0 bases from V and 8 bases from J, with 13 bases between. This CDR3 is CASSQDVQGREKLFF. CDR3 sequence (DNA): TGTGCCAGCAGCCAAGATGTCCAGGGAAGAGAAAAACTGTTTTTT.

This clone was seen a few times. A much larger clone is a single base away; this may be a read error. The identical CDR3 is also encoded by other nucleotide sequences in the sample. This chain connects TRBV28 to TRBJ2-7; D not certain. Trimming took off 8 bases at V and 1 base at J, with 3 bases between the two ends. The CDR3 has 10 residues. In germline, CDR1 is MDHEN, CDR2 SYDVKM. CDR3 bases: TGTGCCAGCGGGTCCTACGAGCAGTACTTC. It specifies CASGSYEQYF.

This chain joins TRBV7-3 and TRBJ1-1; D is undetermined. The germline V gene encodes CDR1 SGHTA and CDR2 FQGTGA. V lost 5 bases and J lost 2, with 9 bases in between. This CDR3 comprises 13 residues. As DNA, the CDR3 is TGTGCCAGCAGCCCGGACGGTAACACTGAAGCTTTCTTT. Amino acids: CASSPDGNTEAFF.

The rearrangement links TRBV11-3 to TRBJ2-5; TRBD2 matches at 8 bases. CDR1 is SGHNT and CDR2 is YENEEA in the germline V gene. The V segment lost 5 bases and the J segment 1 base; nucleotides outside the gene matches: 6. CDR3 length: 15 amino acids. The CDR3, as DNA: TGTGCCAGCAGCCCCGGGGGGGCCGTCCAAGAGACCCAGTACTTC. Encoded protein: CASSPGGAVQETQYF.

The chain couples TRBV9 to TRBJ1-4; 10 nucleotides align to TRBD1. The germline V gene encodes CDR1 SGDLS and CDR2 YYNGEE. Trimming cost V 3 bases and J 7 bases; bases outside gene matches: 15. The CDR3 runs to 18 residues. This chain's CDR3 is CASSASINSGTGVEKLFF. The CDR3, as DNA: TGTGCCAGCAGCGCCTCGATCAACTCCGGGACAGGGGTTGAAAAACTGTTTTTT.

The V call is TRBV11-3, the J call TRBJ2-7; the D gene could be TRBD1 or TRBD2 (6 bases each). The V gene lost 5 bases and the J gene lost 5 bases, with 19 bases spanning the gap. CDR3 length: 15 residues. The germline V gene encodes CDR1 SGHNT and CDR2 YENEEA. CDR3 sequence: CASSLGGRHQDEQYF. The CDR3 DNA reads as TGTGCCAGCAGCCTCGGGGGCAGGCATCAGGACGAGCAGTACTTC.

The chain has TRBV29-1 and TRBJ1-1; 11 positions agree with TRBD1. Germline loops: CDR1 SQVTM, CDR2 ANQGSEA. CDR3 length: 14 amino acids. V trimming: 4 bases; J trimming: 6 bases; junction bases outside the gene matches: 7. CDR3 amino acids: CSVADRGRVAEAFF. CDR3 nucleotides: TGCAGCGTTGCGGACAGGGGGCGAGTGGCTGAAGCTTTCTTT.

This clone has a count of ten or more. The rearrangement joins TRBV15 to TRBJ1-4, with 8 bases that match TRBD1. J gave up 8 bases and V 2 bases, and 7 bases lay outside the gene matches. The CDR3 totals 15 residues. Germline V gene sequence: CDR1 LNHNV, CDR2 YYDKDF (reference sequence). The CDR3 region is CATSRRDRGEEKLFF. The CDR3 DNA reads TGTGCCACCAGCAGACGAGACAGGGGAGAAGAAAAACTGTTTTTT.

The V gene is TRBV7-2, the J gene TRBJ2-1, with TRBD2 matching over 13 bases. V trimming: 1 base; J trimming: 9 bases; junction bases outside the gene matches: 3. The CDR3 length is 15 residues. CDR1 and CDR2 (germline): SGHTA, FQGNSA. Here the CDR3 DNA reads TGTGCCAGCAGCTTAGGACTAGCGGGAGGAATTGAGCAGTTCTTC. Its translation is CASSLGLAGGIEQFF.

The V call is TRBV7-2, the J call TRBJ2-3; perhaps TRBD1 as D (6 bases). Germline V gene data show CDR1 as SGHTA and CDR2 as FQGNSA. The CDR3 runs to 15 residues. Between the trimmed V and J ends, which lost 3 bases and 2 bases, there was a span of 12 bases. The CDR3 DNA reads as TGTGCCAGCAGCTTTGATGGGGGCTACACAGATACGCAGTATTTT. Protein: CASSFDGGYTDTQYF.

V and J are TRBV16 and TRBJ2-5; no clear D gene. Trimming removed 6 bases at V and 2 bases at J, with 7 bases between. The length of the CDR3 is 12 residues. Germline V gene lookup returns CDR1 KGHSY and CDR2 FQNENV. This CDR3 reads CASSRTQETQYF. CDR3 DNA sequence: TGTGCCAGCAGTCGAACGCAAGAGACCCAGTACTTC.

V and J are TRBV6-1 and TRBJ2-2, with TRBD1 as a possible D gene (6 bases). The CDR3 consists of 16 residues. With 2 bases removed from V and 6 bases from J, the gap between germline ends came to 16 bases. The germline gives CDR1 MNHNS, CDR2 SASEGT. The CDR3 reads CASSEYGQGLSGELFF. Here the CDR3 DNA reads TGTGCCAGCAGTGAATATGGGCAGGGGCTATCCGGGGAGCTGTTTTTT.

The chain recombines TRBV4-2 with TRBJ2-2; a weak D match, TRBD1 (6 bases). This CDR3 contains 16 residues. V shed 8 bases and J shed 3 bases, with 19 bases lying between them. Per germline, CDR1 LGHNA and CDR2 YNFKEQ. The CDR3 sequence is CASHSEQGRDTGELFF. The CDR3 DNA reads as TGTGCCAGCCATTCCGAACAGGGTCGGGACACCGGGGAGCTGTTTTTT.

This rearrangement joins TRBV25-1 to TRBJ2-1; 9 bases line up with TRBD2. The CDR3 extends over 14 amino acids. J gave up 7 bases and V 7 bases, and 8 bases lay outside the gene matches. Germline V gives CDR1 MGHDK, CDR2 SYGVNS. The CDR3 protein is CASTGGTSNNEQFF. The CDR3 DNA reads TGTGCCAGCACCGGAGGGACTAGCAATAATGAGCAGTTCTTC.

CDR3 DNA sequence: TGCGCCAGCAGCTCCGGGACAGTCACCGGGGAGCTGTTTTTT. It codes for CASSSGTVTGELFF. The J gene is TRBJ2-2, the V gene TRBV5-1, with TRBD1 matching over 7 bases. The junction had 3 bases not matched to a gene; V was cut back by 3 bases and J by 4 bases. Germline-derived CDR1 and CDR2 are SGHRS and YFSETQ. The CDR3 extends over 14 amino acids. The variable domain in full, with the rest retrieved from reference TRBV5-1 and TRBJ2-2, is KAGVTQTPRYLIKTRGQQVTLSCSPISGHRSVSWYQQTPGQGLQFLFEYFSETQRNKGNFPGRFSGRQFSNSRSEMNVSTLELGDSALYLCASSSGTVTGELFFGEGSRLTVL.

The rearrangement joins TRBV6-1 to TRBJ1-2, with 7 bases identical to TRBD1. The CDR3 sequence is 13 residues long. Germline V gene sequence: CDR1 MNHNS, CDR2 SASEGT. The V segment lost 7 bases and the J segment 3 bases; nucleotides outside the gene matches: 5. CDR3 sequence reads: CASIPDRDYGYTF. The CDR3 DNA sequence: TGTGCCAGCATCCCCGACAGGGACTATGGCTACACCTTC.

The rearrangement uses TRBV11-3 and TRBJ2-2; the match to TRBD2 covers 10 bases. The CDR3 is 15 residues long. Germline lookup yields CDR1 SGHNT and CDR2 YENEEA. V trimming: 5 bases; J trimming: 5 bases; junction bases outside the gene matches: 5. CDR3 in DNA: TGTGCCAGCAGCGAGGTAGCGGGAGGTACCGGGGAGCTGTTTTTT. It encodes CASSEVAGGTGELFF.

This clone was picked up one time. This chain joins TRBV7-8 and TRBJ1-5, with a weak D call TRBD1 (6 bases). V was pared by 5 bases and J by 4 bases, with 18 bases between. This CDR3 contains 16 residues. The germline gives CDR1 SGHVS, CDR2 FQNEAQ. CDR3 residues: CASSPRGRGQNQPQHF. The CDR3 nucleotides are TGTGCCAGCAGCCCCAGGGGACGGGGGCAGAATCAGCCCCAGCATTTT. Full variable domain (outside the CDR3, taken from reference TRBV7-8 and TRBJ1-5): GAGVSQSPRYKVAKRGQDVALRCDPISGHVSLFWYQQALGQGPEFLTYFQNEAQLDKSGLPSDRFFAERPEGSVSTLKIQRTQQEDSAVYLCASSPRGRGQNQPQHFGDGTRLSIL.

The chain uses TRBV7-2 and TRBJ2-7; D gene uncertain. V was shortened by 1 base and J by 6 bases, with 7 bases between the two germline ends. The germline V gene has CDR1 SGHTA and CDR2 FQGNSA. The CDR3 spans 12 residues. CDR3 nucleotide sequence: TGTGCCAGCAGCTTAGTGGCTCGCGAGCAGTACTTC. This gives the protein CASSLVAREQYF. Looking up the rest from reference TRBV7-2 and TRBJ2-7 gives the full variable domain: GAGVSQSPSNKVTEKGKDVELRCDPISGHTALYWYRQSLGQGLEFLIYFQGNSAPDKSGLPSDRFSAERTGGSVSTLTIQRTQQEDSAVYLCASSLVAREQYFGPGTRLTVT.

This clone was recorded once. The chain has TRBV10-3 and TRBJ2-3; perhaps TRBD1 as D (5 bases). CDR1 is ENHRY and CDR2 is SYGVKD in the germline V gene. Trimming cost V 3 bases and J 3 bases, with 7 bases left between them. CDR3 length: 13 amino acids. The CDR3 DNA sequence: TGTGCCATCAGTGATGGGGCTACAGATACGCAGTATTTT. Translation gives CAISDGATDTQYF.